Below, 10 T cell receptor beta chains from the same sample are listed, as sequenced in a study of cytomegalovirus exposure and HLA in healthy donors. The PCR had 60 Vbeta and 13 Jbeta primers. The data were produced by immunoSEQ multiplex PCR, yet TCRdb's version contains in-frame clones alone and is incomplete. The table has around 130,000 clones, 75% to 85% seen once; the top ten hold approximately 3.1%. Sequencing input: PBMCs. These receptors were taken from a woman under 30 in good health and CMV-seropositive.

This chain joins TRBV9 and TRBJ2-1; 8 bases align to TRBD2. CDR3 size: 20 residues. The germline V gene has CDR1 SGDLS and CDR2 YYNGEE. J was trimmed by 0 bases and V by 0 bases; bases with no gene match: 14. CDR3 region: CASSVGSFGTRGPSYNEQFF. The CDR3 DNA reads as TGTGCCAGCAGCGTAGGGAGTTTCGGGACTAGGGGCCCCTCCTACAATGAGCAGTTCTTC. The full variable domain, its missing parts supplied by reference TRBV9 and TRBJ2-1, is DSGVTQTPKHLITATGQRVTLRCSPRSGDLSVYWYQQSLDQGLQFLIQYYNGEERAKGNILERFSAQQFPDLHSELNLSSLELGDSALYFCASSVGSFGTRGPSYNEQFFGPGTRLTVL.

Only a few counts were recorded for this clone. J is TRBJ1-2 and V is TRBV6-1, with no clear D. The germline V and J ends were trimmed by 4 bases and 3 bases, with 12 bases remaining between them. The CDR3 has 14 residues. The germline V gene encodes CDR1 MNHNS and CDR2 SASEGT. The CDR3 DNA reads TGTGCCAGCAGTGCGTCTCCGAGCCACTATGGCTACACCTTC. Amino acid sequence: CASSASPSHYGYTF.

V usage is TRBV10-3 and J usage is TRBJ1-5, with D unresolved. Looked up from germline, CDR1 is ENHRY and CDR2 is SYGVKD. V lost 4 bases, J lost 4 bases, and 11 bases lay in between. CDR3 size: 14 residues. For the CDR3, the DNA is TGTGCCATCAGTGCACAGATAACGAATCAGCCCCAGCATTTT. It is translated as CAISAQITNQPQHF.

This chain joins TRBV5-1 and TRBJ2-7; no firm D call. Germline V lookup: CDR1 SGHRS, CDR2 YFSETQ. The V and J ends lost 4 bases and 2 bases respectively, with 4 bases between them. CDR3 length: 11 amino acids. CDR3 sequence: CASSSAYEQYF. DNA of the CDR3: TGCGCCAGCAGCAGCGCCTACGAGCAGTACTTC.

The V gene is TRBV20-1, the J gene TRBJ2-3; TRBD1 might be the D (6 bases). Trimming left V 6 bases short and J 6 bases short, with 10 bases between. Germline loops: CDR1 DFQATT, CDR2 SNEGSKA (reference sequence). This CDR3 region has 11 residues. This chain's CDR3 is CSAAGEDTQYF. CDR3 coding DNA: TGCAGTGCCGCAGGGGAGGATACGCAGTATTTT.

This clone occurred once. The rearrangement joins TRBV5-1 to TRBJ2-7; tentative D call: TRBD2 (5 bases). The CDR3 is made up of 16 amino acids. Trimming stripped 0 bases from V and 2 bases from J, with 15 bases between. Germline V gene data show CDR1 as SGHRS and CDR2 as YFSETQ. CDR3 residues: CASSLAEGQYPYEQYF. CDR3 sequence (DNA): TGCGCCAGCAGCTTGGCCGAGGGTCAATATCCCTACGAGCAGTACTTC. The whole variable domain, remainder taken from reference TRBV5-1 and TRBJ2-7, is KAGVTQTPRYLIKTRGQQVTLSCSPISGHRSVSWYQQTPGQGLQFLFEYFSETQRNKGNFPGRFSGRQFSNSRSEMNVSTLELGDSALYLCASSLAEGQYPYEQYFGPGTRLTVT.

This clone was counted between two and nine times. The chain links TRBV5-1 to TRBJ2-5, with 10 bases matching TRBD1. The CDR3 is 19 residues long. The germline CDR1 and CDR2 sequences are SGHRS and YFSETQ. Germline trimming cut 3 bases from V and 2 bases from J; bases unmatched to any gene: 16. The CDR3 reads CASSSTDRGFGLEQETQYF. The CDR3 nucleotides read TGCGCCAGCAGCTCAACGGACAGGGGGTTTGGACTGGAACAAGAGACCCAGTACTTC.

The CDR3 DNA reads TGTGCCAGCAGTGAAGGCAGGGAGACCCAGTACTTC. Its protein is CASSEGRETQYF. The chain links TRBV2 to TRBJ2-5; D gene ambiguous. The CDR3 is 12 residues long. Between the trimmed V and J ends, which lost 1 base and 5 bases, there was a span of 5 bases. In germline, CDR1 is SNHLY, CDR2 FYNNEI.

The chain couples TRBV19 to TRBJ1-2; D gene uncertain. Trimming pared 5 bases from V and 3 bases from J, leaving 4 bases between. Germline lookup yields CDR1 LNHDA and CDR2 SQIVND (reference sequence). The CDR3 is made up of 11 amino acids. CDR3 sequence: CASSVYYGYTF. The CDR3 DNA is TGTGCCAGTAGTGTCTACTATGGCTACACCTTC.

This chain uses TRBV6-5 with TRBJ1-1, with unresolved D. Trimming stripped 4 bases from V and 3 bases from J, with 12 bases between. Germline CDR1 reads MNHEY; CDR2 reads SVGAGI. The CDR3 totals 14 residues. CDR3 sequence (DNA): TGTGCCAGCAGTTGCCGGGGTACGGACACTGAAGCTTTCTTT. It encodes CASSCRGTDTEAFF.